This T cell receptor beta chain comes out of a study of T cell responses to AZD1222 COVID-19 vaccine. In regard to this clone: Its antigen is unknown.

This CDR3 contains 15 residues. V lost 5 bases and J lost 3, with 16 bases in between. Germline V gene lookup returns CDR1 SGHVS and CDR2 FNYEAQ. General study points: Reportedly, nearly half the spike-specific TCRs target unmutated variant regions.

Only in-frame clones appear in the TCRdb table, and some are missing; sequencing was by immunoSEQ multiplex PCR. The sample has 100,000 to 150,000 clones; roughly nine tenths are singletons. This TCR was sampled from an adult in good health. The sequences come from peripheral blood, collected on day 0 of AZD1222 vaccination. This chain uses TRBV7-6 with TRBJ2-5, with TRBD2 as a possible D gene (6 bases). The CDR3 coding sequence is TGTGCCAGCAGCGGGTACCGGGAGACCAAAGAGACCCAGTACTTC. Its protein is CASSGYRETKETQYF.